The TCR beta chain under discussion was sequenced for a study of cytomegalovirus exposure and HLA in healthy donors. Study-level findings and limits: HLA alleles showed associations with 15,000 to 20,000 TCR beta sequences in a later analysis, at a 0.05 false discovery rate. Indistinguishable V segments such as TRBV6-2 and TRBV6-3 were excluded.

Healthy bone marrow donors formed the donor group. Although they were nominally healthy when sampled, donors likely had unrecorded immune exposures. V was pared by 5 bases and J by 0 bases, with 17 bases between. This CDR3 contains 18 residues. The germline V gene has CDR1 PRHDT and CDR2 FYEKMQ (reference sequence). A multiplex PCR was run with 60 Vbeta primers and 13 Jbeta primers. Some clones are missing from TCRdb's copy, which holds only in-frame ones; the method was immunoSEQ multiplex PCR. The data hold 150,000 to 180,000 clones, with over 70% observed a single time. Comment on this clone: Its antigen is not identified.

Sequences were obtained from PBMCs. This receptor was taken from a young man in good health and CMV-seronegative. This chain links TRBV13 with TRBJ2-6; TRBD1 is a possible D gene (6 bases). In DNA, the CDR3 is TGTGCCAGCAGCACCCGGGACAACTACCTCTCTGGGGCCAACGTCCTGACTTTC. Translating gives CASSTRDNYLSGANVLTF.